The clone carrying this T cell receptor (beta chain) has only a few counts. Its target is not known. This record comes from a study of regulatory T cells in long-lasting Graves disease. The TCR beta library used iRepertoire HTBI primers with Arm-PCR amplification of CDR3. Authors' methods: The study identified under 80 TRBV and more than 11 TRBJ segments across samples. MiXCR, applied by TCRdb to the multiplex PCR reads, yields one record per CDR3 protein. It is TCRdb's table, rather than the study itself, that gives the V and J calls and clone size. In the table there are more than 350,000 distinct CDR3 sequences, around a fifth of which are singletons. Broader study findings: New patients shared 970 or so public clonotypes, and persistent patients shared more, with around 2,600. Persistent disease preferred TRBV28, TRBJ1-2 and TRBJ2-5.

V was cut by 3 bases and J by 3 bases, with 12 bases left in between. The CDR3 is 14 residues long. CDR1 is LNHNV, CDR2 YYDKDF, per germline (reference sequence). As to time point: persistent/refractory GD, antithyroid drugs over 5 years with positive TRAb. From PBMCs, RNA was extracted and then used to make the TCR library. The EDTA tubes were filled with roughly 10 milliliters of drawn peripheral blood. The clonotype originates from a female donor with Graves disease. The chain is built from TRBV15 and TRBJ2-7, with D perhaps TRBD1 or TRBD2 (5 bases each). Source: peripheral blood mononuclear cells (PBMCs), taken when the disease was refractory, from a patient treated with antithyroid drugs. The CDR3 DNA is TGTGCCACCAGCAGTTCGGGGACGTACTACGAGCAGTACTTC. Residues: CATSSSGTYYEQYF. The full variable domain, completed using reference TRBV15 and TRBJ2-7, is DAMVIQNPRYQVTQFGKPVTLSCSQTLNHNVMYWYQQKSSQAPKLLFHYYDKDFNNEADTPDNFQSRRPNTSFCFLDIRSPGLGDTAMYLCATSSSGTYYEQYFGPGTRLTVT.